The rows below give T cell receptor beta chains drawn from one sample of a study of cytomegalovirus exposure and HLA in healthy donors. Clones were sequenced by immunoSEQ multiplex PCR, and TCRdb holds only the in-frame ones, with some missing. Among over 150,000 clones listed, 79% were seen once. Sequenced sample: PBMCs. The receptors originated from a man aged 40-50 years in good health and CMV-seronegative. Both conserved end residues are part of each CDR3. The order of the fields is J gene, V gene, D gene, CDR3 DNA, CDR3 protein. The D gene is left open where the match is weak.

>TRBJ1-2|TRBV30|-
TGTGCCTGGAGCCGCCTACATCGGGACACCGCTTATGGCTACACCTTC
CAWSRLHRDTAYGYTF
>TRBJ2-7|TRBV4-1|TRBD2
TGCGCCAGCAGCCAACGGGCGGGGGGATCCGGAGAGCAGTACTTC
CASSQRAGGSGEQYF
>TRBJ2-1|TRBV29-1|TRBD1
TGCAGCGTCCCCGGACAGGGGCTAAGGAATGAGCAGTTCTTC
CSVPGQGLRNEQFF
>TRBJ1-2|TRBV4-1|-
TGCGCCAGCAGCCAAGATTTCAGGGTCGAGGGCTACACCTTC
CASSQDFRVEGYTF
>TRBJ2-3|TRBV2|-
TGTGCCAGCAGTGAAGCGGGAGTGGTAGATACGCAGTATTTT
CASSEAGVVDTQYF
>TRBJ2-1|TRBV28|TRBD2
TGTGCCAGCAGTCCGAACAAAGCGGGAGCAGAATACAATGAGCAGTTCTTC
CASSPNKAGAEYNEQFF
>TRBJ2-3|TRBV11-3|TRBD2
TGTGCCAGCAGCGTAGCTAGCGGGAGGGGCGAAGATACGCAGTATTTT
CASSVASGRGEDTQYF
>TRBJ1-1|TRBV6-6|TRBD1
TGTGCCAGCAGGACAGGGGTGACTGAAGCTTTCTTT
CASRTGVTEAFF
>TRBJ1-5|TRBV28|-
TGTGCCAGCAGTTTCCCCTCACTCGAGGGAACGAGGGGCAATCAGCCCCAGCATTTT
CASSFPSLEGTRGNQPQHF
>TRBJ1-2|TRBV5-8|TRBD1
TGTGCCAGCAGCTCTGGACAGGGAGGGATTTTGAGTGGCTACACCTTC
CASSSGQGGILSGYTF
>TRBJ2-7|TRBV5-4|-
TGTGCCAGCAGCTTGGACCGCCCCAGCTCCTACGAGCAGTACTTC
CASSLDRPSSYEQYF
>TRBJ2-5|TRBV5-1|-
TGCGCCAGCCAGGGCAATTTTCTGCAAGAGACCCAGTACTTC
CASQGNFLQETQYF
>TRBJ2-7|TRBV2|TRBD1
TGTGCCAGCACTAGAGCCCCGGGACAGGGGGCGGGCGAGCAGTACTTC
CASTRAPGQGAGEQYF
>TRBJ2-3|TRBV4-2|-
TGTGCCAGCAGCCACTCTAGCGTTAGCACAGATACGCAGTATTTT
CASSHSSVSTDTQYF